Following are 26 T cell receptor beta chains from one sample sequenced in a study of T cells in Graves' hyperthyroidism and ophthalmopathy (dated by TCRdb to the late 2010s). To prepare the library, multiplex PCR was applied. Sequencing was carried out with an Illumina HiSeq 2000. TCR beta CDR3 regions were amplified from RNA transcripts. A first-round RT-PCR of the TCR CDR3 used the HTBI primer set with the Qiagen OneStep RT-PCR kit. The public sequencing data were trimmed at Q25 with fastp and processed into clonotypes with MiXCR by TCRdb, which kept only in-frame beta chains. When rows share a CDR3 protein, they turn into one entry using the most common DNA and genes. The sample table shows over 400,000 distinct CDR3 sequences, and around a fifth are seen once. Of the sample, under 55% falls within the top ten clones. Sequencing input: blood. Receptors originate from a woman in her 70s with Graves' ophthalmopathy.

This clonotype was recorded many times. This chain connects TRBV7-2 to TRBJ2-1, with D perhaps matching TRBD1 (6 bases). Germline V gives CDR1 SGHTA, CDR2 FQGNSA. The CDR3 sequence is 13 residues long. Trimming took off 3 bases at V and 6 bases at J, with 9 bases between the two ends. CDR3 DNA sequence: TGTGCCAGCAGCTTTACAGGGCCCAATGAGCAGTTCTTC. It yields the protein CASSFTGPNEQFF.

This clonotype has only one observation. V usage is TRBV6-5 and J usage is TRBJ2-3; TRBD2 agrees at 12 bases. Germline CDR1 and CDR2: MNHEY and SVGAGI. The J segment lost 2 bases and the V segment lost 2 bases, leaving 2 bases of the junction unmatched. The CDR3 runs to 16 residues. The CDR3 loop reads CASSYGTSGYTDTQYF. DNA of the CDR3: TGTGCCAGCAGTTACGGGACTAGCGGGTACACAGATACGCAGTATTTT.

The genes are TRBV20-1 and TRBJ1-2, with no clear D. Germline CDR1 reads DFQATT; CDR2 reads SNEGSKA (reference sequence). Trimming left V 0 bases short and J 5 bases short, with 13 bases between. The CDR3 loop spans 14 amino acids. DNA of the CDR3: TGCAGTGCTAGAGAAATAGGAGGATCTTATGGCTACACCTTC. Its translation is CSAREIGGSYGYTF.

This clonotype came up a few times. The chain joins TRBV25-1 to TRBJ1-2; the D gene is possibly TRBD1 (6 bases). In germline, CDR1 is MGHDK, CDR2 SYGVNS. The CDR3 loop spans 13 amino acids. V lost 8 bases and J lost 7, with 17 bases in between. As DNA, the CDR3 is TGTGCCAGCGGACTAGGGGGTTTTGGTGGCTACACCTTC. Translation: CASGLGGFGGYTF.

This clonotype was detected a few times. Here the CDR3 DNA reads TGTGCCACCAGCGACCCCAGCTCCTACAATGAGCAGTTCTTC. It codes for CATSDPSSYNEQFF. This rearrangement joins TRBV15 to TRBJ2-1; no clear D. The CDR3 runs to 14 residues. Germline CDR1 reads LNHNV; CDR2 reads YYDKDF (reference sequence). V was clipped by 5 bases and J by 0 bases, with 8 bases between them.

The chain joins TRBV18 to TRBJ2-1; 7 bases fit TRBD2. The CDR3 totals 15 residues. In germline, CDR1 is KGHSH, CDR2 LQKENI. The V gene end was trimmed by 2 bases and the J gene end by 4 bases; junction bases not matched to a gene: 5. The CDR3 reads CASSPSGTIYNEQFF. CDR3 DNA sequence: TGTGCCAGCTCACCAAGCGGGACCATTTACAATGAGCAGTTCTTC.

This clonotype was observed a handful of times. V usage is TRBV6-2 or TRBV6-3 and J usage is TRBJ2-7; no clear D gene. The CDR3 consists of 16 residues. Trimming removed 5 bases from V and 4 bases from J, with 21 bases in between. The germline CDR1 and CDR2 sequences are MNHEY and SVGEGT. CDR3 nucleotide sequence: TGTGCCAGCAGTCATGGCCCGACGGGTCCGCGATACGAGCAGTACTTC. It translates to CASSHGPTGPRYEQYF.

The rearrangement joins TRBV10-3 to TRBJ1-5; 7 nucleotides agree with TRBD1. Germline V gene data show CDR1 as ENHRY and CDR2 as SYGVKD. The CDR3 length is 17 residues. Trimming removed 2 bases from V and 6 bases from J; junction bases left unmatched: 13. Here the CDR3 reads CAISEEIQGRGSQPQHF. CDR3 DNA: TGTGCCATCAGTGAGGAAATACAGGGGCGCGGGAGTCAGCCCCAGCATTTT.

For this clonotype: One end of the junction fails to match germline, which may point to a read error. This chain links TRBV19 with TRBJ2-1, with D hard to call. Per germline, CDR1 LNHDA and CDR2 SQIVND (reference sequence). The length of the CDR3 is 14 residues. The CDR3 sequence: CASRIGRDYNEQFF. Here the CDR3 DNA reads TGTGCCAGTAGAATAGGAAGGGACTACAATGAGCAGTTCTTC.

This clonotype was seen only a few times. J is TRBJ1-1 and V is TRBV6-1; a weak D match, TRBD1 (6 bases). V was trimmed by 9 bases and J by 0 bases, leaving 11 bases between them. The germline gives CDR1 MNHNS, CDR2 SASEGT. This CDR3 region has 13 residues. As DNA, the CDR3 is TGTGCCAGTACAAGGGGGATGAACACTGAAGCTTTCTTT. It encodes CASTRGMNTEAFF.

V is TRBV7-2 and J is TRBJ1-4; D remains ambiguous. The germline V and J ends were trimmed by 4 bases and 0 bases, with 15 bases remaining between them. This CDR3 region has 17 residues. The germline V gene encodes CDR1 SGHTA and CDR2 FQGNSA. The CDR3 region has the DNA TGTGCCAGCAGCTCTACCTTCTCGTCAGCAACTAATGAAAAACTGTTTTTT. The encoded protein is CASSSTFSSATNEKLFF.

The chain combines TRBV30 with TRBJ2-5; 12 bases line up with TRBD2. V dropped 1 base and J dropped 5; count of bases not matched to a gene: 5. CDR1 is GTSNPN, CDR2 SVGIG, per germline (reference sequence). The CDR3 length is 15 residues. The CDR3 nucleotides read TGTGCCTGGAGTGCTAGCGGGAGGGCCGGGGAGACCCAGTACTTC. Amino acids: CAWSASGRAGETQYF.

In its sample, this clonotype was seen many times. At one of its ends the junction is not consistent with the germline gene, which may arise from a read error. The chain links TRBV29-1 to TRBJ2-7; D is undetermined. Germline V gene lookup returns CDR1 SQVTM and CDR2 ANQGSEA. The length of the CDR3 is 11 residues. Written as DNA, the CDR3 is TGCAGCGTCGAAGGTTCCTACGAGCAGTACTTC. It encodes CSVEGSYEQYF.

This clonotype appeared many times. V gene TRBV28 combines with J gene TRBJ2-1; 14 bases fit TRBD2. J was trimmed by 2 bases and V by 5 bases; bases with no gene match: 5. From germline, CDR1 is MDHEN and CDR2 SYDVKM. The length of the CDR3 is 17 residues. The CDR3 protein is CASSGTSGRPAYNEQFF. CDR3 sequence (DNA): TGTGCCAGCAGTGGGACTAGCGGGAGACCGGCCTACAATGAGCAGTTCTTC.

This chain connects TRBV29-1 to TRBJ2-1; unclear D gene. Trimming removed 7 bases at V and 0 bases at J, with 10 bases between. The length of the CDR3 is 13 residues. Germline CDR1 is SQVTM and CDR2 is ANQGSEA. CDR3 sequence reads: CSARDRSYNEQFF. DNA for the CDR3: TGCAGCGCCAGAGACCGCTCCTACAATGAGCAGTTCTTC.

This clonotype has a handful of counts. V is TRBV9 and J is TRBJ2-1; D gene ambiguous. Germline V gene data show CDR1 as SGDLS and CDR2 as YYNGEE. Between the trimmed V and J ends, which lost 0 bases and 6 bases, there was a span of 10 bases. The CDR3 spans 14 residues. CDR3 coding DNA: TGTGCCAGCAGCGTAGGTCGTGGCCTCAATGAGCAGTTCTTC. Protein product: CASSVGRGLNEQFF.

This clonotype has a count of ten or more. The chain links TRBV11-2 to TRBJ2-3; the D is unclear. Germline V gives CDR1 SGHAT, CDR2 FQNNGV. The CDR3 is 13 amino acids. Trimming pared 1 base from V and 3 bases from J, leaving 5 bases between. CDR3 loop: CASSLVRTDTQYF. CDR3 DNA sequence: TGTGCCAGCAGCTTAGTGCGAACAGATACGCAGTATTTT.

This clonotype showed up many times. The chain carries TRBV6-1 and TRBJ2-5; tentatively, D is TRBD2 (5 bases). V was cut by 8 bases and J by 5 bases, with 18 bases left in between. Germline V gene data show CDR1 as MNHNS and CDR2 as SASEGT. The CDR3 has 14 amino acids. CDR3 in DNA: TGTGCCAGCGCAGTATATTACCGGGGTGAGACCCAGTACTTC. Translation: CASAVYYRGETQYF.

The V call is TRBV20-1, the J call TRBJ2-2; 9 positions agree with TRBD1. CDR3 length equals 15 residues. J lost 3 bases, V lost 0 bases, and 2 bases had no gene match. The germline gives CDR1 DFQATT, CDR2 SNEGSKA (reference sequence). DNA for the CDR3: TGCAGTGCTAGAGAGGGGACAGGGCACACCGGGGAGCTGTTTTTT. The encoded protein is CSAREGTGHTGELFF.

This clonotype was counted only a few times. This chain links TRBV30 with TRBJ2-1; 11 nucleotides match TRBD2. J was trimmed by 8 bases and V by 1 base; bases with no gene match: 16. Germline V gene sequence: CDR1 GTSNPN, CDR2 SVGIG (reference sequence). The CDR3 sequence is 18 residues long. DNA of the CDR3: TGTGCCTGGAGTGGCCTCCAGGTAGCGGGAGGGAAAGGGGATGAGCAGTTCTTC. This codes for CAWSGLQVAGGKGDEQFF.

This clonotype was seen many times. V and J are TRBV30 and TRBJ1-5; no clear D gene. The germline V and J ends were trimmed by 0 bases and 8 bases, with 14 bases remaining between them. Germline V lookup: CDR1 GTSNPN, CDR2 SVGIG (reference sequence). The CDR3 consists of 14 residues. CDR3 nucleotides: TGTGCCTGGAGTGTGGGCAACGGACTGGAGCCCCAGCATTTT. Protein sequence: CAWSVGNGLEPQHF.

This clonotype was counted at least ten times. The chain is built from TRBV12-3 or TRBV12-4 and TRBJ1-1; the D is unclear. The CDR3 totals 15 residues. With 3 bases removed from V and 1 base from J, the gap between germline ends came to 12 bases. This CDR3 reads CASSFLSAGNTEAFF. The DNA of the CDR3 is TGTGCCAGCAGTTTCCTCAGTGCGGGGAACACTGAAGCTTTCTTT.

This clonotype has ten or more counts. This chain joins TRBV6-2 or TRBV6-3 and TRBJ1-1; maybe TRBD1 (5 bases). The ends were cut back, 6 bases at V and 7 bases at J, with 21 bases in the middle. Germline V gene sequence: CDR1 MNHEY, CDR2 SVGEGT. This CDR3 is 15 amino acids long. The CDR3 region is CASRTHTGVSGEAFF. The DNA for the CDR3 is TGTGCCAGCAGGACACACACGGGGGTGTCGGGTGAAGCTTTCTTT.

This clonotype was counted a few times. This chain joins TRBV28 and TRBJ2-7; 9 bases line up with TRBD2. The germline gives CDR1 MDHEN, CDR2 SYDVKM. The CDR3 is 16 residues long. Losses at the gene ends were 6 bases for V and 2 bases for J; bases not matched to a gene: 11. CDR3 loop: CASSPLAGVPTYEQYF. CDR3 nucleotides: TGTGCCAGCAGCCCATTAGCGGGAGTCCCAACCTACGAGCAGTACTTC.

The chain carries TRBV7-9 and TRBJ1-1; 7 bases agree with TRBD1. The CDR3 contains 12 residues. Germline V gene data show CDR1 as SEHNR and CDR2 as FQNEAQ (reference sequence). The V gene end was trimmed by 5 bases and the J gene end by 10 bases; junction bases not matched to a gene: 7. CDR3 protein: CASSRQGLRAFF. For the CDR3, the DNA is TGTGCCAGCAGCCGACAGGGTCTTCGAGCTTTCTTT. The whole variable domain, remainder taken from reference TRBV7-9 and TRBJ1-1, is DTGVSQNPRHKITKRGQNVTFRCDPISEHNRLYWYRQTLGQGPEFLTYFQNEAQLEKSRLLSDRFSAERPKGSFSTLEIQRTEQGDSAMYLCASSRQGLRAFFGQGTRLTVV.

This chain connects TRBV6-1 to TRBJ1-2; D uncertain. Trimming stripped 6 bases from V and 3 bases from J, with 11 bases between. Germline CDR1 and CDR2: MNHNS and SASEGT. The CDR3 loop spans 13 amino acids. The CDR3 coding sequence is TGTGCCAGCAGGGTCCGGGTGTACTATGGCTACACCTTC. It is translated as CASRVRVYYGYTF.